This TCR beta chain was recovered during a study of blood T cells in healthy people across ages. Then a second PCR, running about 6 to 11 cycles, was carried out with a sample-barcoded 5' primer and a J-beta primer mix. In TCRdb, the 5' RACE reads were re-called with MiXCR into one record per CDR3 protein. This table holds under 800,000 distinct CDR3 sequences, roughly 21% found once. The germline gives CDR1 MDHEN, CDR2 SYDVKM. With V trimmed by 4 bases and J by 3 bases, 1 base remained unmatched. This CDR3 has 15 amino acids. This sequence joins TRBV28 and TRBJ1-5, with 12 bases aligning to TRBD1. The sequenced material came from blood. This TCR derives from a man between 65 and 79 years old in good health. The CDR3: CASSWDRGPNQPQHF. CDR3 sequence (DNA): TGTGCCAGCAGTTGGGACAGGGGGCCCAATCAGCCCCAGCATTTT. Full variable domain (outside the CDR3, taken from reference TRBV28 and TRBJ1-5): DVKVTQSSRYLVKRTGEKVFLECVQDMDHENMFWYRQDPGLGLRLIYFSYDVKMKEKGDIPEGYSVSREKKERFSLILESASTNQTSMYLCASSWDRGPNQPQHFGDGTRLSIL.